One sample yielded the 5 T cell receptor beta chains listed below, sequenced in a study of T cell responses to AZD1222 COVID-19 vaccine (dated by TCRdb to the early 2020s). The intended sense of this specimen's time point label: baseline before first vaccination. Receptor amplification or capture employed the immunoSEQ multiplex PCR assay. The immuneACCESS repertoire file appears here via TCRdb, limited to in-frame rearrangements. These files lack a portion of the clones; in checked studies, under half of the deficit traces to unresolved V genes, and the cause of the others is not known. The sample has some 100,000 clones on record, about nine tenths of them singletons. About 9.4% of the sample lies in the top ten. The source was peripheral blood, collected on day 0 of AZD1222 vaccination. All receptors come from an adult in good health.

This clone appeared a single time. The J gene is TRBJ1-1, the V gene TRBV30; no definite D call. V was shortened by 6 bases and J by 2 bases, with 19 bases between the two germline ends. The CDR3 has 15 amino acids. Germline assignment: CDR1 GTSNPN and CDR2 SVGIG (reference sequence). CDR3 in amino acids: CACRRSDWGNTEAFF. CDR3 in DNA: TGTGCCTGCCGCAGGTCGGATTGGGGAAACACTGAAGCTTTCTTT.

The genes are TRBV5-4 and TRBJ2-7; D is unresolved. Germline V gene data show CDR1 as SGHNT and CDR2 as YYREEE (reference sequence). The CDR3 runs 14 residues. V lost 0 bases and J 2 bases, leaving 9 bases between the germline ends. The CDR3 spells CASSLDAATYEQYF. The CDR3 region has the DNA TGTGCCAGCAGCTTGGACGCGGCGACCTACGAGCAGTACTTC.

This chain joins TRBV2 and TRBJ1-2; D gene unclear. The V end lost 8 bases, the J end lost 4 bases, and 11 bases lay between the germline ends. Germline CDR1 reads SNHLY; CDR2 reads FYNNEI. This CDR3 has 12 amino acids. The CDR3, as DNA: TGTGCCAGCGGTCGGGTTGGCTATGGCTACACCTTC. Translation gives CASGRVGYGYTF.

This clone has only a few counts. Here the CDR3 DNA reads TGTGCCAGCAGTTCCCTCTGGACAGGGGCGAGCTCCTATAATTCACCCCTCCACTTT. This gives the protein CASSSLWTGASSYNSPLHF. The rearrangement links TRBV28 to TRBJ1-6; 9 bases fit TRBD1. The germline V gene has CDR1 MDHEN and CDR2 SYDVKM. This CDR3 region has 19 residues. V lost 4 bases, J lost 0 bases, and 10 bases stayed unmatched. The full variable domain, rest sourced from reference TRBV28 and TRBJ1-6, is DVKVTQSSRYLVKRTGEKVFLECVQDMDHENMFWYRQDPGLGLRLIYFSYDVKMKEKGDIPEGYSVSREKKERFSLILESASTNQTSMYLCASSSLWTGASSYNSPLHFGNGTRLTVT.

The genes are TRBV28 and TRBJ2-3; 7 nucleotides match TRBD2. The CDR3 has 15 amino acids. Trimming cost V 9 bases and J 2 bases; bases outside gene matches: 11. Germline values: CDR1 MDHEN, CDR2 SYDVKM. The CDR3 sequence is CASSTRAGLTDTQYF. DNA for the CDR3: TGTGCCAGTTCAACCCGAGCGGGACTCACAGATACGCAGTATTTT.